This is a list of T cell receptor beta chains from one sample in a study of CD8+ T cells in alopecia areata. The method was immunoSEQ multiplex PCR; TCRdb's version includes in-frame clones alone and lacks a portion of them. The sample consists of about 190,000 clones, roughly 62% of them appearing once. The sequencing here drew on CD8+ T cells sorted from blood, taken at week 24, from a patient treated with tofacitinib. These receptors originate from a human donor with alopecia areata. The CDR3 runs from the conserved cysteine through the conserved F or W. D genes are given only for firm matches. Some rows mark clone size as missing; the rest say once, few, many or name a class of expanded clone.

TGTGCCAGCAGTCCCCTCCCGGCAGGGGATAGGGAAAAACTGTTTTTT	CASSPLPAGDREKLFF	TRBJ1-4	TRBV25-1	once	.
TGTGCCAGCAGTTGGGACAGCCAAGAAAATAGCAATCAGCCCCAGCATTTT	CASSWDSQENSNQPQHF	TRBJ1-5	TRBV2	.	TRBD1
TGTGCCAGCAGCCACCACAGGAGCAATCAGCCCCAGCATTTT	CASSHHRSNQPQHF	TRBJ1-5	TRBV7-2	.	.
TGTGCCAGCAGCCCGGGACAATACGAGCAGTACTTC	CASSPGQYEQYF	TRBJ2-7	TRBV6-5	.	.
TGCAGCGTTGTAGACAGCTACAATGAGCAGTTCTTC	CSVVDSYNEQFF	TRBJ2-1	TRBV29-1	few	.
TGTGCCATCAGATCGACTAGCGGGAGCGATACGCAGTATTTT	CAIRSTSGSDTQYF	TRBJ2-3	TRBV10-3	.	TRBD2
TGTGCCAGCAGCTTAGTAGAATCCGCCACAGATACGCAGTATTTT	CASSLVESATDTQYF	TRBJ2-3	TRBV11-3	.	.
TGTGCCAGCAGTGAAGGAAGGGGCGTTGACACTGAAGCTTTCTTT	CASSEGRGVDTEAFF	TRBJ1-1	TRBV2	few	.
TGCAGCGTTGAATTGCCAGGGGCCACCTACGAGCAGTACTTC	CSVELPGATYEQYF	TRBJ2-7	TRBV29-1	.	.
TGCGCCAGCAGCTTAGGCACTGAAGCTTTCTTT	CASSLGTEAFF	TRBJ1-1	TRBV5-1	.	.
TGTGCCTTCGCTCGGGACAGCACAGATACGCAGTATTTT	CAFARDSTDTQYF	TRBJ2-3	TRBV30	few	.
TGTGCCAGTAGTATTGACAGGGGCAATCAGCCCCAGCATTTT	CASSIDRGNQPQHF	TRBJ1-5	TRBV19	few	TRBD1
TGTGCCAGCAGTGAATCCTCGATGCGACAACTCTACGAGCAGTACTTC	CASSESSMRQLYEQYF	TRBJ2-7	TRBV2	.	.
TGCGCCAGCAGAGGTTTTTCAGCTTCGGGACACCATGCTAATTACGAGCAGTACTTC	CASRGFSASGHHANYEQYF	TRBJ2-7	TRBV5-1	.	.
TGCAGCGTTGTGTTGTCCGAGCAGTACTTC	CSVVLSEQYF	TRBJ2-7	TRBV29-1	.	.
TGTGCCACCCAAAGGACAGGGGGCGGGAGTCAGCCCCAGCATTTT	CATQRTGGGSQPQHF	TRBJ1-5	TRBV15	.	TRBD1
TGTGCCAGCAGCTCTTCCGGGACAGGGCAGCACAATGAGCAGTTCTTC	CASSSSGTGQHNEQFF	TRBJ2-1	TRBV7-9	.	TRBD1
TGTGCCAGCAGCGGACAGGGGTTTGACTACGAGCAGTACTTC	CASSGQGFDYEQYF	TRBJ2-7	TRBV9	.	TRBD1
TGTGCCAGCAGCTTAGAGCGCGATCGGGAGCAGTTCTTC	CASSLERDREQFF	TRBJ2-1	TRBV7-7	.	.
TGCGCCAGCAGCACATCCGGGGAGCTGTTTTTT	CASSTSGELFF	TRBJ2-2	TRBV5-1	.	.
TGTGCCAGCAGCGTGGGACAGGGAGGAGATGGCTACACCTTC	CASSVGQGGDGYTF	TRBJ1-2	TRBV5-6	.	TRBD1
TGTGCCAGCAGTGAAGGACCCACTAGCTCTGGAAACACCATATATTTT	CASSEGPTSSGNTIYF	TRBJ1-3	TRBV6-1	.	.
TGTGCCAGCAGCCCAGGGACAGGGACTTATGGCTACACCTTC	CASSPGTGTYGYTF	TRBJ1-2	TRBV7-2	few	TRBD1
TGTGCCACCAGCAGACCGACAGGGCACACTGAAGCTTTCTTT	CATSRPTGHTEAFF	TRBJ1-1	TRBV15	.	TRBD1
TGTGCCAGCAGCTTACAGGGACAGCCCCAGCATTTT	CASSLQGQPQHF	TRBJ1-5	TRBV13	.	.
TGTGCCAGCAAGCGGGGGGACGGAAATGAGCAGTTCTTC	CASKRGDGNEQFF	TRBJ2-1	TRBV7-9	.	TRBD2
TGTGCCACCAGCCCAAGTTACAATGAGCAGTTCTTC	CATSPSYNEQFF	TRBJ2-1	TRBV15	few	.
TGTGCCAGCAACGACCATGGGACAGGGGTAAATGAGCAGTTCTTC	CASNDHGTGVNEQFF	TRBJ2-1	TRBV25-1	.	TRBD1
TGTGCCAGCAGTGAACTACAGGGTAGAAATTCACCCCTCCACTTT	CASSELQGRNSPLHF	TRBJ1-6	TRBV2	.	.
TGTGCCTGGAGTGGAGGGACTAGCGGGGCAAGGCGCACCGGGGAGCTGTTTTTT	CAWSGGTSGARRTGELFF	TRBJ2-2	TRBV30	few	TRBD2
TGTGCTAGCAGCGAGGGCCTGGGTGGTGAGCAGTTCTTC	CASSEGLGGEQFF	TRBJ2-1	TRBV7-7	.	.
TGTGCCTGGAGCTCTGGACAGGGCAACTATGGCTACACCTTC	CAWSSGQGNYGYTF	TRBJ1-2	TRBV30	.	TRBD1
TGTGCCAGCAGTTCCCCCGTGGGCGCGGGACAGTACGAGCAGTACTTC	CASSSPVGAGQYEQYF	TRBJ2-7	TRBV27	few	.
TGTGCCAGCAGTGATCGACCCCAGGGGGCCAATGAGCAGTTCTTC	CASSDRPQGANEQFF	TRBJ2-1	TRBV6-1	.	TRBD1
TGTGCCAGCAGCTTACCGGGCCGGGCTACCGAGGATACGCAGTATTTT	CASSLPGRATEDTQYF	TRBJ2-3	TRBV7-6	.	.
TGTGCCACCAGCAGAGTCCCGAACACCGACAGAGAAGAGACCCAGTACTTC	CATSRVPNTDREETQYF	TRBJ2-5	TRBV15	.	.
TGTGCCAGCTCCTTAAGACCGTTGGACCGCGCGAACACCGGGGAGCTGTTTTTT	CASSLRPLDRANTGELFF	TRBJ2-2	TRBV27	.	.
TGTGCCTGGAGGACGCCCGGGACAGGGAATTACTATGGCTACACCTTC	CAWRTPGTGNYYGYTF	TRBJ1-2	TRBV30	.	TRBD1
TGCGCCAGCAGCTTACCAGGGCGGCGGACCTACGAGCAGTACTTC	CASSLPGRRTYEQYF	TRBJ2-7	TRBV5-1	.	.
TGTGCCAGCAGCTCGTATGGCTACACCTTC	CASSSYGYTF	TRBJ1-2	TRBV9	once	.